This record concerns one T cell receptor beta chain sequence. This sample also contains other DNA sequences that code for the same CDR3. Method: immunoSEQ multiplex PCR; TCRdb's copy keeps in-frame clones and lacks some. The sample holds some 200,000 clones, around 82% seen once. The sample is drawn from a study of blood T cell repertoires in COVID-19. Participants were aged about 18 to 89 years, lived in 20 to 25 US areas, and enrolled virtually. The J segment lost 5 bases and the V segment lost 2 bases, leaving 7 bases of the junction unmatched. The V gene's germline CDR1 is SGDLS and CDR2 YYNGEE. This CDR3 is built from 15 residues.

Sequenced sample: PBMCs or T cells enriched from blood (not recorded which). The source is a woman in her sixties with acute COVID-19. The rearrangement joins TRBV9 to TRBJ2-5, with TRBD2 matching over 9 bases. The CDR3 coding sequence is TGTGCCAGCAGCGTTAGTAGCGGGGGCAGGGAGACCCAGTACTTC. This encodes CASSVSSGGRETQYF.